The 18 T cell receptor beta chains presented below share a single source sample, sequenced in a study of blood T cell repertoires in COVID-19. Sequenced by immunoSEQ multiplex PCR; TCRdb stores in-frame clones only, minus some. The table shows some 150,000 clones, with around four fifths occurring only once. The sample taken for sequencing was PBMCs or T cells enriched from blood (not recorded which). Receptors were obtained from a woman aged 40 to 50 who had recovered from COVID-19.

The chain carries TRBV6-5 and TRBJ1-4; TRBD1 is a possible D gene (5 bases). The CDR3 extends over 14 amino acids. V lost 3 bases and J lost 8, with 13 bases in between. Looked up from germline, CDR1 is MNHEY and CDR2 is SVGAGI. CDR3: CASSYRREGEKLFF. CDR3 sequence (DNA): TGTGCCAGCAGTTATCGCAGGGAAGGAGAAAAACTGTTTTTT.

The chain is built from TRBV9 and TRBJ1-1; D is unclear. Trimming left V 0 bases short and J 1 base short, with 13 bases between. CDR3 length: 16 amino acids. The germline CDR1 and CDR2 sequences are SGDLS and YYNGEE. The CDR3 DNA follows: TGTGCCAGCAGCGTAGGAATCGCACGGGAGAACACTGAAGCTTTCTTT. Protein sequence: CASSVGIARENTEAFF.

The chain employs TRBV27 and TRBJ2-7; 7 bases agree with TRBD2. The CDR3 is 15 residues long. Germline CDR1 MNHEY, CDR2 SMNVEV (reference sequence). Germline trimming cut 2 bases from V and 1 base from J; bases unmatched to any gene: 5. In DNA form, the CDR3 reads TGTGCCAGCAGTTTAGGGGGGGACGGATCCTACGAGCAGTACTTC. Its protein is CASSLGGDGSYEQYF.

This clone showed up just once. Written as DNA, the CDR3 is TGTGCCATCAGTGAGTCGAGCCAGGGAAACAATGAGCAGTTCTTC. Its translation: CAISESSQGNNEQFF. V and J are TRBV10-3 and TRBJ2-1; the D gene is possibly TRBD1 (5 bases). Trimming took 0 bases from V and 5 from J, leaving 11 bases between them. Germline V gene sequence: CDR1 ENHRY, CDR2 SYGVKD. The CDR3 covers 15 residues.

This chain uses TRBV11-2 with TRBJ2-7; no clear D gene. Germline lookup yields CDR1 SGHAT and CDR2 FQNNGV. The V and J ends lost 5 bases and 2 bases respectively, with 16 bases between them. CDR3 length: 15 residues. CDR3 in amino acids: CASSLNTFPPYEQYF. The CDR3 DNA sequence: TGTGCCAGCAGCCTTAACACCTTTCCCCCCTACGAGCAGTACTTC. Complete variable domain (other parts from reference TRBV11-2 and TRBJ2-7): EAGVAQSPRYKIIEKRQSVAFWCNPISGHATLYWYQQILGQGPKLLIQFQNNGVVDDSQLPKDRFSAERLKGVDSTLKIQPAKLEDSAVYLCASSLNTFPPYEQYFGPGTRLTVT.

This clone was picked up one time. The chain has TRBV24-1 and TRBJ2-1; tentatively, D is TRBD2 (6 bases). Deletions cut 4 bases from V and 10 bases from J, with 10 bases between. CDR3 size: 12 residues. CDR1 KGHDR and CDR2 SFDVKD come from the germline V gene. The CDR3 DNA sequence: TGTGCCACCAGTGACCGCCGGGGGGAGCAGTTCTTC. This encodes CATSDRRGEQFF.

The genes are TRBV5-6 and TRBJ2-1, with D perhaps TRBD2 (6 bases). This CDR3 comprises 13 residues. V lost 0 bases, J lost 8 bases, and 9 bases lay in between. Germline V gene sequence: CDR1 SGHDT, CDR2 YYEEEE. The CDR3 DNA sequence: TGTGCCAGCAGCTTGGTCTGGGAGGATGAGCAGTTCTTC. Encoded protein: CASSLVWEDEQFF. Complete variable domain (other parts from reference TRBV5-6 and TRBJ2-1): DAGVTQSPTHLIKTRGQQVTLRCSPKSGHDTVSWYQQALGQGPQFIFQYYEEEERQRGNFPDRFSGHQFPNYSSELNVNALLLGDSALYLCASSLVWEDEQFFGPGTRLTVL.

This clone was seen once. The V and J genes are TRBV27 and TRBJ2-7, with TRBD2 matching over 10 bases. The germline gives CDR1 MNHEY, CDR2 SMNVEV (reference sequence). Germline trimming cut 3 bases from V and 5 bases from J; bases unmatched to any gene: 4. The CDR3 has 14 residues. The CDR3 bases are TGTGCCAGCAGTTTTCAACTAGCGGGAAACGAGCAGTACTTC. This codes for CASSFQLAGNEQYF.

The chain is built from TRBV13 and TRBJ2-5; 9 nucleotides align to TRBD2. This CDR3 has 16 amino acids. CDR1 is PRHDT and CDR2 is FYEKMQ in the germline V gene (reference sequence). The ends lost 1 base at V and 2 bases at J; junction bases unmatched: 5. The CDR3 spells CASSLAAGGNQETQYF. In DNA form, the CDR3 reads TGTGCCAGCAGCTTAGCAGCGGGGGGTAATCAAGAGACCCAGTACTTC. The full variable domain, with the rest looked up from reference TRBV13 and TRBJ2-5, is AAGVIQSPRHLIKEKRETATLKCYPIPRHDTVYWYQQGPGQDPQFLISFYEKMQSDKGSIPDRFSAQQFSDYHSELNMSSLELGDSALYFCASSLAAGGNQETQYFGPGTRLLVL.

This rearrangement joins TRBV29-1 to TRBJ2-7; possible D gene TRBD1, 7 bases. The CDR3 runs 14 residues. Per germline, CDR1 SQVTM and CDR2 ANQGSEA. Deletions cut 2 bases from V and 7 bases from J, with 18 bases between. The CDR3 region is CSVELEGAPGEQYF. The CDR3 DNA sequence: TGCAGCGTTGAATTGGAGGGGGCCCCCGGAGAGCAGTACTTC.

The DNA of the CDR3 is TGCAGTGCTATCCGCGTTGACACCATATATTTT. It codes for CSAIRVDTIYF. This chain joins TRBV20-1 and TRBJ1-3; D is unclear. Germline values: CDR1 DFQATT, CDR2 SNEGSKA (reference sequence). V was pared by 4 bases and J by 8 bases, with 9 bases between. This CDR3 has 11 amino acids.

The rearrangement uses TRBV3-1 (or the pseudogene TRBV3-2) and TRBJ1-2, with D unresolved. The CDR3 is made up of 16 amino acids. Germline V lookup: CDR1 LGHDT, CDR2 YNNKEL (reference sequence). Trimming took off 4 bases at V and 7 bases at J, with 22 bases between the two ends. CDR3 loop: CASSLSVVHFVRGYTF. The CDR3 coding sequence is TGTGCCAGCAGCCTTAGCGTAGTACATTTTGTTCGTGGCTACACCTTC.

The chain joins TRBV9 to TRBJ2-7; D perhaps matches TRBD1 (6 bases). The germline CDR1 and CDR2 sequences are SGDLS and YYNGEE. This CDR3 has 13 residues. Trimming pared 4 bases from V and 2 bases from J, leaving 10 bases between. The CDR3 here is CASSHTGTYEQYF. CDR3 sequence (DNA): TGTGCCAGCAGCCATACAGGGACCTACGAGCAGTACTTC.

This rearrangement joins TRBV30 to TRBJ1-1; D is undetermined. The CDR3 has 13 residues. Trimming took off 0 bases at V and 8 bases at J, with 13 bases between the two ends. CDR1 GTSNPN and CDR2 SVGIG come from the germline V gene (reference sequence). CDR3 in amino acids: CAWSVGIRVEAFF. In DNA, the CDR3 is TGTGCCTGGAGTGTCGGGATACGGGTGGAAGCTTTCTTT. Together with reference TRBV30 and TRBJ1-1, the CDR3 gives the full variable domain: SQTIHQWPATLVQPVGSPLSLECTVEGTSNPNLYWYRQAAGRGLQLLFYSVGIGQISSEVPQNLSASRPQDRQFILSSKKLLLSDSGFYLCAWSVGIRVEAFFGQGTRLTVV.

This chain connects TRBV30 to TRBJ1-1, with D tentatively TRBD1 (6 bases). Germline CDR1 is GTSNPN and CDR2 is SVGIG (reference sequence). V lost 5 bases and J lost 6, with 10 bases in between. This CDR3 is 11 amino acids long. CDR3 amino acids: CAWARGSEAFF. CDR3 nucleotide sequence: TGTGCCTGGGCCAGGGGCTCTGAAGCTTTCTTT.

This clone came up once. V is TRBV29-1 and J is TRBJ2-7; 10 bases agree with TRBD1. The CDR3 loop spans 12 amino acids. V was clipped by 6 bases and J by 3 bases; unmatched bases: 2. CDR1 is SQVTM and CDR2 is ANQGSEA in the germline V gene. The CDR3 sequence: CSVTGGGYEQYF. CDR3 bases: TGCAGCGTGACAGGGGGCGGCTACGAGCAGTACTTC.

The chain combines TRBV5-5 with TRBJ1-1; 7 positions match TRBD1. V dropped 4 bases and J dropped 1; count of bases not matched to a gene: 19. From germline, CDR1 is SGHKS and CDR2 YYEKEE (reference sequence). This CDR3 is 19 amino acids long. The DNA for the CDR3 is TGTGCCAGCAGCGGAGCTTTTTTAGGGGGCGCAGCGGAGAACACTGAAGCTTTCTTT. It yields the protein CASSGAFLGGAAENTEAFF.

The CDR3 spells CASSLNGQGHEQYF. CDR3 sequence (DNA): TGTGCCAGCTCACTGAATGGACAGGGCCACGAGCAGTACTTC. This chain connects TRBV18 to TRBJ2-7; 8 nucleotides line up with TRBD1. The CDR3 sequence is 14 residues long. The V segment lost 4 bases and the J segment 5 bases; nucleotides outside the gene matches: 7. Germline CDR1 KGHSH, CDR2 LQKENI. The whole variable domain, filled in from reference TRBV18 and TRBJ2-7, reads NAGVMQNPRHLVRRRGQEARLRCSPMKGHSHVYWYRQLPEEGLKFMVYLQKENIIDESGMPKERFSAEFPKEGPSILRIQQVVRGDSAAYFCASSLNGQGHEQYFGPGTRLTVT.